This TCR beta chain was sequenced for a study of OX40 agonist ivuxolimab in advanced cancers. About the study: The dose-escalation group included hepatocellular carcinoma, melanoma, renal cell carcinoma and head and neck cancer. Study-level results: Also showing low normalized T-cell clonal expansion were some of the nonresponders. The 0.1-3.0 mg/kg partial responders had among the lowest clonal expansion.

In germline, CDR1 is SGHRS, CDR2 YFSETQ. The CDR3 covers 16 residues. Trimming stripped 0 bases from V and 0 bases from J, with 10 bases between. This clone was seen once. Its cognate antigen is unknown. Using immunoSEQ multiplex PCR, the repertoire was profiled, and TCRdb retains in-frame clones only, with some absent. The sample includes tens of thousands of clones, more than 80% of them seen just once. The sequences come from CD4+ or CD8+ T cells sorted from blood, collected in a trial of the OX40 agonist ivuxolimab. The rearrangement joins TRBV5-1 to TRBJ1-3; maybe TRBD1 (5 bases). This sequence originates from an adult with an advanced solid tumor such as melanoma, head and neck, liver or kidney cancer. The CDR3 coding sequence is TGCGCCAGCAGCTTGGCCGTTCAGGGCTCTGGAAACACCATATATTTT. This gives the protein CASSLAVQGSGNTIYF.